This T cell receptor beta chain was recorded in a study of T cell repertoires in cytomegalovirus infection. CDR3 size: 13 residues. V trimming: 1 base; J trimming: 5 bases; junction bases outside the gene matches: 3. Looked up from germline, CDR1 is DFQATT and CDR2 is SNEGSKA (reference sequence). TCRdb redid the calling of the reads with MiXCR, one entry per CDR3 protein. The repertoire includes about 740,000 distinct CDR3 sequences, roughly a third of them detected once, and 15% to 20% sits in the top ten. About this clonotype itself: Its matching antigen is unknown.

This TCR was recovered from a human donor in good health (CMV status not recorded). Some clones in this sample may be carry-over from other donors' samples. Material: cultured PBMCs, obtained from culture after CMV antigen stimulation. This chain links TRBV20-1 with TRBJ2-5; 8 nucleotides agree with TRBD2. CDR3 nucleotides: TGCAGTGCTAGAGTAGCGGGAAGGGAGACCCAGTACTTC. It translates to CSARVAGRETQYF.